This T cell receptor beta chain is from a study of chemoradiotherapy in HPV16-positive cancers. Across the study: A couple of HPV16-positive patients' cells yielded candidate HPV-specific clones and common motifs. Study outcomes and limitations: Candidate HPV-specific clones and E7-related TCR motifs grew in tumor during treatment. In HPV16-positive patients, HPV-responsive T-cell expansion tracked better recurrence-free survival.

Remarks on this clone: Its antigen is not identified.

V lost 2 bases, J lost 5 bases, and 10 bases lay in between. Germline CDR1 and CDR2: SGHRS and YFSETQ. The CDR3 sequence is 13 residues long. Produced via immunoSEQ multiplex PCR; TCRdb's table is partial and in-frame only. The repertoire holds fewer than 40,000 clones, with 80% to 95% as singletons. Repertoires were sampled repeatedly during chemoradiotherapy. Sequenced material: blood, taken from a patient who underwent chemoradiotherapy. This sequence joins TRBV5-1 and TRBJ2-5, with D perhaps given as TRBD1 or TRBD2 (5 bases each). This TCR was recovered from a human donor with HPV-associated anogenital cancer. The CDR3 bases are TGCGCCAGCAGCTTATACGGGGCCGAGACCCAGTACTTC. This translates into CASSLYGAETQYF.